This T cell receptor beta chain emerged from a study of blood T cells in healthy people across ages. The donors, healthy Caucasians from Russia, were aged about 6 to 95. Germline V lookup: CDR1 MNHEY, CDR2 SVGEGT. CDR3 length: 15 amino acids. V was pared by 7 bases and J by 0 bases, with 15 bases between. General study results and limits: PBMCs went unsorted, and a conclusive naive versus antigen-experienced comparison was therefore prevented. Investigators viewed diversity estimates from one million T cells as underestimates, the study reported.

Combining a sample-barcoded 5' primer with a J-beta primer mix, a second PCR ran for roughly 7 to 11 cycles. Each CDR3 protein gets one entry after TCRdb re-called the 5' RACE reads with MiXCR. In the table there are some 1.4 million distinct CDR3 sequences, approximately 40% of which are singletons. This clonotype was recorded once. Its antigen is still unknown. The TCR comes from a young woman in good health. J is TRBJ1-1 and V is TRBV6-2 or TRBV6-3; D gene unclear. Sequencing used blood. CDR3 DNA sequence: TGTGCCAGCATGCGGGTCGGGGAAATGAACACTGAAGCTTTCTTT. It yields the protein CASMRVGEMNTEAFF.